These 23 T cell receptor beta chains originate from one sample sequenced in a study of blood T cell repertoires in COVID-19. TCRdb's table, derived via immunoSEQ multiplex PCR, lists solely in-frame clones and lacks some. The sample comprises some 300,000 clones, roughly 87% of which are singletons, and approximately 1% rests with the top ten. The specimen sequenced was PBMCs or T cells enriched from blood (not recorded which). These receptors all stem from a woman aged 25 to 39 who had recovered from COVID-19.

The genes are TRBV14 and TRBJ1-6; a weak D match, TRBD1 (5 bases). The germline V gene encodes CDR1 SGHDN and CDR2 FVKESK. CDR3 size: 15 residues. Trimming stripped 4 bases from V and 8 bases from J, with 15 bases between. The CDR3: CASSLRTQGDSPLHF. CDR3 sequence (DNA): TGTGCCAGCAGCCTCAGAACACAAGGGGATTCACCCCTCCACTTT.

This chain links TRBV19 with TRBJ1-1; D is unresolved. Germline-derived CDR1 and CDR2 are LNHDA and SQIVND (reference sequence). The CDR3 loop spans 13 amino acids. V gave up 3 bases and J gave up 6 bases, with 11 bases separating them. CDR3 sequence reads: CASSMSPLAEAFF. The CDR3 DNA follows: TGTGCCAGTAGTATGTCGCCGCTAGCTGAAGCTTTCTTT.

The chain uses TRBV29-1 and TRBJ1-4, with TRBD1 matching 12 bases. The CDR3 runs 15 residues. V lost 4 bases to trimming and J lost 7 bases; unmatched junction nucleotides: 7. Germline V gene sequence: CDR1 SQVTM, CDR2 ANQGSEA. The CDR3 here is CSVGREGQGAEKLFF. DNA for the CDR3: TGCAGCGTTGGGAGAGAGGGACAGGGGGCTGAAAAACTGTTTTTT. Full variable domain (missing parts from reference TRBV29-1 and TRBJ1-4): SAVISQKPSRDICQRGTSLTIQCQVDSQVTMMFWYRQQPGQSLTLIATANQGSEATYESGFVIDKFPISRPNLTFSTLTVSNMSPEDSSIYLCSVGREGQGAEKLFFGSGTQLSVL.

The chain recombines TRBV6-5 with TRBJ1-1; 8 bases align to TRBD1. V trimming: 0 bases; J trimming: 8 bases; junction bases outside the gene matches: 5. CDR3 length: 14 amino acids. Germline loops: CDR1 MNHEY, CDR2 SVGAGI. CDR3 residues: CASSYSTPGGEAFF. The DNA of the CDR3 is TGTGCCAGCAGTTACTCGACGCCAGGGGGCGAAGCTTTCTTT.

The chain carries TRBV9 and TRBJ1-2, with D uncertain. The V end lost 0 bases, the J end lost 6 bases, and 9 bases lay between the germline ends. Germline CDR1 and CDR2: SGDLS and YYNGEE. The CDR3 runs to 13 residues. CDR3 bases: TGTGCCAGCAGCGTAGAAGATCTAAATGGCTACACCTTC. Translating gives CASSVEDLNGYTF.

The chain couples TRBV27 to TRBJ2-5; D is undetermined. The CDR3 is 14 amino acids. The germline V gene encodes CDR1 MNHEY and CDR2 SMNVEV (reference sequence). V was shortened by 6 bases and J by 5 bases, with 16 bases between the two germline ends. CDR3 loop: CASSPRWAPETQYF. The CDR3 nucleotides are TGTGCCAGCAGCCCCAGGTGGGCCCCGGAGACCCAGTACTTC.

CDR3 residues: CASSFDGGGTEAFF. The CDR3 DNA reads as TGTGCCAGCAGTTTTGATGGGGGCGGCACTGAAGCTTTCTTT. The gene calls are TRBV27 and TRBJ1-1, with D possibly being TRBD1 (6 bases). Germline V gene lookup returns CDR1 MNHEY and CDR2 SMNVEV (reference sequence). The CDR3 is 14 amino acids. Trimming left V 3 bases short and J 4 bases short, with 12 bases between.

The V gene is TRBV5-6, the J gene TRBJ2-7, with 8 bases that match TRBD1. The V gene's germline CDR1 is SGHDT and CDR2 YYEEEE. The CDR3 runs 14 residues. The V segment lost 2 bases and the J segment 4 bases; nucleotides outside the gene matches: 5. The DNA of the CDR3 is TGTGCCAGCAGCTTCGGGACAGGCTCTTACGAGCAGTACTTC. It codes for CASSFGTGSYEQYF.

This chain links TRBV28 with TRBJ2-7; 7 positions agree with TRBD1. Trimming removed 5 bases from V and 0 bases from J; junction bases left unmatched: 10. From germline, CDR1 is MDHEN and CDR2 SYDVKM. There are 16 residues in the CDR3. CDR3: CASSAPLQGSSYEQYF. In DNA form, the CDR3 reads TGTGCCAGCAGTGCCCCCTTACAGGGGAGCTCCTACGAGCAGTACTTC.

The V call is TRBV28, the J call TRBJ1-1, with 9 bases that match TRBD1. CDR3 size: 15 residues. Germline CDR1 MDHEN, CDR2 SYDVKM. The V gene end was trimmed by 7 bases and the J gene end by 1 base; junction bases not matched to a gene: 7. The CDR3 here is CASTGTGIQNTEAFF. Here the CDR3 DNA reads TGTGCCAGCACCGGGACAGGGATACAGAACACTGAAGCTTTCTTT.

V usage is TRBV5-1 and J usage is TRBJ1-1; D may be TRBD1 (6 bases). Germline lookup yields CDR1 SGHRS and CDR2 YFSETQ. CDR3 length: 14 amino acids. V shed 3 bases and J shed 3 bases, with 12 bases lying between them. CDR3: CASSSQGMHTEAFF. The CDR3 nucleotides are TGCGCCAGCAGCTCGCAGGGGATGCACACTGAAGCTTTCTTT.

The CDR3 here is CASSFGTGAYNEQFF. The CDR3, as DNA: TGTGCCAGCAGCTTTGGGACAGGAGCCTACAATGAGCAGTTCTTC. This rearrangement joins TRBV7-9 to TRBJ2-1; 8 nucleotides line up with TRBD1. Germline CDR1 is SEHNR and CDR2 is FQNEAQ (reference sequence). The CDR3 consists of 15 residues. Germline trimming cut 3 bases from V and 2 bases from J; bases unmatched to any gene: 3. Complete variable domain (other parts from reference TRBV7-9 and TRBJ2-1): DTGVSQNPRHKITKRGQNVTFRCDPISEHNRLYWYRQTLGQGPEFLTYFQNEAQLEKSRLLSDRFSAERPKGSFSTLEIQRTEQGDSAMYLCASSFGTGAYNEQFFGPGTRLTVL.

The chain recombines TRBV18 with TRBJ1-1; possibly TRBD1 for D (6 bases). The germline CDR1 and CDR2 sequences are KGHSH and LQKENI. CDR3 size: 14 residues. The V and J ends lost 4 bases and 2 bases respectively, with 11 bases between them. CDR3 DNA: TGTGCCAGCTCACACAGGGAACTCAACACTGAAGCTTTCTTT. Translating it yields CASSHRELNTEAFF. Based on the CDR3 plus reference TRBV18 and TRBJ1-1, the full variable domain is NAGVMQNPRHLVRRRGQEARLRCSPMKGHSHVYWYRQLPEEGLKFMVYLQKENIIDESGMPKERFSAEFPKEGPSILRIQQVVRGDSAAYFCASSHRELNTEAFFGQGTRLTVV.

The chain has TRBV7-8 and TRBJ2-2; 11 bases map to TRBD2. The trim removed 9 bases at V and 5 bases at J, leaving 8 bases unmatched. Germline CDR1 and CDR2: SGHVS and FQNEAQ. The CDR3 is made up of 15 amino acids. CDR3 nucleotides: TGTGCCAGTCGGTCTAGCGGGGGGACGACCGGGGAGCTGTTTTTT. This codes for CASRSSGGTTGELFF.

Here the CDR3 DNA reads TGTGCCAGCAGCACTCGGGACTCCCCTGGTGGCTACACCTTC. Amino acids: CASSTRDSPGGYTF. The chain employs TRBV21-1 and TRBJ1-2. TRBV21-1 is noted as a pseudogene. This CDR3 comprises 14 residues.

This clone was recorded only once. This chain uses TRBV7-9 with TRBJ2-7; 9 bases align to TRBD2. This CDR3 comprises 16 residues. After removal of 1 base from V and 1 base from J, the junction contained 5 bases not matched to a gene. CDR1 and CDR2 (germline): SEHNR, FQNEAQ (reference sequence). The CDR3 is CASSLDGGGDSYEQYF. CDR3 in DNA: TGTGCCAGCAGCTTAGACGGCGGGGGGGATTCCTACGAGCAGTACTTC.

This clone was seen more than once but under ten times. An end of the junction does not agree with germline; a read error may underlie this. J is TRBJ1-2 and V is TRBV4-3; D may be TRBD1 (5 bases). The CDR3 consists of 14 residues. Germline loops: CDR1 LGHNA, CDR2 YSLEER. The chain's CDR3 is CASSQAEGNSGYTF. The DNA of the CDR3 is TGCGCCAGCAGCCAAGCGGAGGGGAACTCTGGCTACACCTTC.

This chain joins TRBV5-6 and TRBJ1-2, with 7 bases matching TRBD1. In germline, CDR1 is SGHDT, CDR2 YYEEEE. This CDR3 spans 12 amino acids. J gave up 8 bases and V 4 bases, and 5 bases lay outside the gene matches. CDR3 sequence reads: CASSRDRAGYTF. The CDR3 DNA reads TGTGCCAGCAGCCGTGACAGGGCGGGCTACACCTTC.

The genes are TRBV30 and TRBJ1-2, with D possibly matching TRBD1 (6 bases). Germline loops: CDR1 GTSNPN, CDR2 SVGIG (reference sequence). This CDR3 has 11 residues. CDR3 in amino acids: CAVTQGAGYTF. The CDR3 DNA sequence: TGTGCTGTAACACAGGGTGCGGGCTACACCTTC.

The chain uses TRBV29-1 and TRBJ2-7; a possible D gene is TRBD1 (5 bases). The V end lost 2 bases, the J end lost 6 bases, and 11 bases lay between the germline ends. The CDR3 loop spans 12 amino acids. The V gene's germline CDR1 is SQVTM and CDR2 ANQGSEA. CDR3 residues: CSVEQGMGEQYF. In DNA form, the CDR3 reads TGCAGCGTTGAACAGGGAATGGGCGAGCAGTACTTC.

This clone was recorded a few times. The V and J genes are TRBV28 and TRBJ1-4; D unresolved. Germline CDR1 MDHEN, CDR2 SYDVKM. The CDR3 covers 16 residues. The V end was cut by 6 bases, the J end by 0 bases, with 14 bases between. Written as DNA, the CDR3 is TGTGCCAGCAGCTCCATCCGGGTCGCAACTAATGAAAAACTGTTTTTT. Its protein is CASSSIRVATNEKLFF.

The chain combines TRBV7-6 with TRBJ2-2, with 8 bases aligning to TRBD2. CDR1 SGHVS and CDR2 FNYEAQ come from the germline V gene. This CDR3 has 18 residues. V lost 5 bases to trimming and J lost 4 bases; unmatched junction nucleotides: 15. The chain's CDR3 is CASSALAGGTEFTGELFF. The CDR3 DNA sequence: TGTGCCAGCAGCGCCCTGGCGGGGGGAACCGAATTCACCGGGGAGCTGTTTTTT.

This clone was seen only once. The genes are TRBV5-1 and TRBJ1-6; 8 positions match TRBD1. This CDR3 has 13 amino acids. Germline trimming cut 5 bases from V and 9 bases from J; bases unmatched to any gene: 4. Germline CDR1 SGHRS, CDR2 YFSETQ. Here the CDR3 reads CASSTDRGSPLHF. For the CDR3, the DNA is TGCGCCAGCAGTACCGACAGGGGTTCACCCCTCCACTTT.